This T cell receptor beta chain was sequenced in a study of response to subunit inactivated influenza vaccine. TCRdb re-called the RT-PCR reads through MiXCR, storing one row per CDR3 protein. The top ten hold about a tenth of the sample, which has hundreds of thousands of distinct CDR3 sequences, approximately 18% seen once. This clonotype was counted only a few times. The sample consisted of PBMCs from blood, taken about 5 days after vaccination. The receptor comes from a man in his forties or fifties who received an inactivated influenza vaccine.

CDR3 in DNA: TGTGCCAGCAGCGCAAAACAGGGAGTGAACACTGAAGCTTTCTTT. This encodes CASSAKQGVNTEAFF. This chain uses TRBV9 with TRBJ1-1, with TRBD1 as a possible D gene (6 bases). This CDR3 spans 15 amino acids. Trimming removed 3 bases from V and 0 bases from J, with 12 bases in between. Germline V CDR1 and CDR2: SGDLS, YYNGEE.